This TCR beta chain was observed in a study of OX40 agonist ivuxolimab in advanced cancers. Study-wide background: Patients were treated with ivuxolimab, an agonistic anti-OX40 (CD134) antibody.

CDR3 length: 14 residues. Germline assignment: CDR1 SGDLS and CDR2 YYNGEE. Germline trimming cut 4 bases from V and 8 bases from J; bases unmatched to any gene: 5. The data were produced by immunoSEQ multiplex PCR, yet TCRdb's version contains in-frame clones alone and is incomplete. The table shows around 30,000 clones, with roughly 90% occurring only once. The receptor's source is an adult with an advanced solid tumor such as melanoma, head and neck, liver or kidney cancer. The sample was CD4+ or CD8+ T cells sorted from blood, taken in a trial of the OX40 agonist ivuxolimab. The chain combines TRBV9 with TRBJ1-4; 10 bases line up with TRBD1. The CDR3 protein is CASSPQTGGEKLFF. CDR3 DNA: TGTGCCAGCAGCCCCCAGACAGGGGGCGAAAAACTGTTTTTT.